Below, 24 T cell receptor beta chains from the same sample are listed, as sequenced in a study of technical replicates of blood from four donors. The method was immunoSEQ multiplex PCR; TCRdb's version includes in-frame clones alone and lacks a portion of them. In the table there are about 79,000 clones, 91% of which are singletons. The sample was T cells isolated from PBMCs. All receptors derive from a human donor in good health. Some clones in this sample may be carry-over from other donors' samples.

Notes on this clone: The limits of the CDR3 on the DNA are not certain, so only TCRdb's listed CDR3 is given. This chain connects TRBV27 to TRBJ2-5; TRBD1 is the table's D call and was not checked against the DNA. Germline lookup yields CDR1 MNHEY and CDR2 SMNVEV (reference sequence). The CDR3 is 15 residues long, counting both termini. The CDR3 here is CASSSSAGPIETQYF.

This rearrangement joins TRBV6-1 to TRBJ1-2, with D possibly being TRBD1 (6 bases). V was shortened by 0 bases and J by 8 bases, with 19 bases between the two germline ends. The CDR3 sequence is 16 residues long. Germline V gene sequence: CDR1 MNHNS, CDR2 SASEGT. CDR3 DNA: TGTGCCAGCAGTGAAGCAGTCGGGGGGACATCAGTCGGCTACACCTTC. Its translation: CASSEAVGGTSVGYTF.

In regard to this clone: The germline gene is not matched at one end of the junction; a read error may be the cause. The chain has TRBV28 and TRBJ2-1; 7 bases are a match to TRBD1. Germline values: CDR1 MDHEN, CDR2 SYDVKM. The CDR3 loop spans 11 amino acids. The CDR3 DNA follows: TGTGCCAGCAGTAAAGACAGGGAAAGGCTCTTC. It encodes CASSKDRERLF.

Details on this clone: This CDR3 is also generated by other DNA sequences in the sample. The chain joins TRBV18 to TRBJ2-5; D call uncertain. From germline, CDR1 is KGHSH and CDR2 LQKENI. V shed 3 bases and J shed 5 bases, with 4 bases lying between them. This CDR3 is built from 11 residues. The CDR3 region is CASSPGETQYF. DNA of the CDR3: TGTGCCAGCTCACCCGGGGAGACCCAGTACTTC.

CDR3 loop: CASSVDIPYNEQFF. In nucleotides, the CDR3 is TGTGCCAGCAGCGTAGACATTCCCTACAATGAGCAGTTCTTC. This rearrangement joins TRBV9 to TRBJ2-1, with D uncertain. The CDR3 has 14 residues. Trimming pared 0 bases from V and 2 bases from J, leaving 6 bases between. Germline V gives CDR1 SGDLS, CDR2 YYNGEE.

This chain connects TRBV6-5 to TRBJ1-2; maybe TRBD1 (6 bases). Trimming shortened V by 6 bases and J by 4 bases, and 18 bases separated the two germline ends. Per the germline V gene, CDR1 is MNHEY and CDR2 is SVGAGI. The CDR3 sequence is 15 residues long. This CDR3 reads CASSNSDRILYGYTF. CDR3 bases: TGTGCCAGCAGCAACTCTGACAGGATTCTCTATGGCTACACCTTC.

This chain connects TRBV30 to TRBJ1-2; 9 bases align to TRBD1. The length of the CDR3 is 13 residues. From germline, CDR1 is GTSNPN and CDR2 SVGIG (reference sequence). The V and J ends lost 5 bases and 7 bases, in that order; junction bases with no gene match: 8. The CDR3 region has the DNA TGTGCCTGGGTGACAGGGGGTAGGGGTGGCTACACCTTC. The encoded protein is CAWVTGGRGGYTF.

The chain carries TRBV6-5 and TRBJ2-7; TRBD1 is a possible D gene (5 bases). The length of the CDR3 is 14 residues. Germline lookup yields CDR1 MNHEY and CDR2 SVGAGI. V was cut by 0 bases and J by 3 bases, with 9 bases left in between. The CDR3 DNA follows: TGTGCCAGCAGTTACTCGACCAGGGACTACGAGCAGTACTTC. Its translation: CASSYSTRDYEQYF.

The rearrangement links TRBV20-1 to TRBJ2-1; D might be TRBD2 (5 bases). There are 11 residues in the CDR3. V lost 6 bases and J 9 bases, leaving 12 bases between the germline ends. The V gene's germline CDR1 is DFQATT and CDR2 SNEGSKA (reference sequence). The CDR3 DNA reads as TGCAGTGCGGAGGAAGTAGTTGAGCAGTTCTTC. Protein sequence: CSAEEVVEQFF.

The chain links TRBV4-2 to TRBJ2-7, with D possibly matching TRBD1 (6 bases). The CDR3 extends over 16 amino acids. Trimming took 3 bases from V and 1 from J, leaving 16 bases between them. Germline V lookup: CDR1 LGHNA, CDR2 YNFKEQ. The CDR3 spells CASSHPTGSGSYEQYF. DNA of the CDR3: TGTGCCAGCAGCCACCCTACAGGGAGTGGATCCTACGAGCAGTACTTC.

The chain recombines TRBV19 with TRBJ2-7, with a weak D call TRBD1 (6 bases). Between the trimmed V and J ends, which lost 5 bases and 3 bases, there was a span of 11 bases. Germline CDR1 LNHDA, CDR2 SQIVND (reference sequence). This CDR3 spans 13 amino acids. CDR3 region: CASSRGGIYEQYF. The CDR3 region has the DNA TGTGCCAGTAGTCGAGGGGGAATCTACGAGCAGTACTTC. The full variable domain, rest sourced from reference TRBV19 and TRBJ2-7, is DGGITQSPKYLFRKEGQNVTLSCEQNLNHDAMYWYRQDPGQGLRLIYYSQIVNDFQKGDIAEGYSVSREKKESFPLTVTSAQKNPTAFYLCASSRGGIYEQYFGPGTRLTVT.

The gene calls are TRBV4-3 and TRBJ2-7; 12 bases line up with TRBD1. This CDR3 is built from 16 residues. Looked up from germline, CDR1 is LGHNA and CDR2 is YSLEER. The J segment lost 5 bases and the V segment lost 0 bases, leaving 5 bases of the junction unmatched. The CDR3, as DNA: TGCGCCAGCAGCCAAGATATACGGGACAGGGGGCACGAGCAGTACTTC. Translated: CASSQDIRDRGHEQYF.

The chain links TRBV19 to TRBJ1-5; 10 bases line up with TRBD1. This CDR3 has 15 residues. V was clipped by 5 bases and J by 7 bases; unmatched bases: 8. Germline V gene lookup returns CDR1 LNHDA and CDR2 SQIVND (reference sequence). DNA of the CDR3: TGTGCCAGTAGTTCGACAGGGGGCGCGGAGCAGCCCCAGCATTTT. It specifies CASSSTGGAEQPQHF.

This clone was seen a few times. This chain uses TRBV6-1 with TRBJ2-7; no firm D call. This CDR3 comprises 10 residues. Trimming left V 11 bases short and J 5 bases short, with 10 bases between. The germline gives CDR1 MNHNS, CDR2 SASEGT. CDR3 in DNA: TGTGCCGCAGGTCACAACGAGCAGTACTTC. As protein: CAAGHNEQYF.

This sequence joins TRBV7-9 and TRBJ1-2; perhaps TRBD1 as D (5 bases). V gave up 4 bases and J gave up 3 bases, with 9 bases separating them. This CDR3 has 13 residues. Germline V CDR1 and CDR2: SEHNR, FQNEAQ (reference sequence). CDR3 residues: CASSSFRDYGYTF. The CDR3 bases are TGTGCCAGCAGCTCCTTCAGGGACTATGGCTACACCTTC.

The CDR3 DNA sequence: TGTGCCAGCAGTAGACTAGCGGGACCTGAGACCCAGTACTTC. The encoded protein is CASSRLAGPETQYF. The chain is built from TRBV9 and TRBJ2-5; the match to TRBD2 covers 11 bases. Germline CDR1 is SGDLS and CDR2 is YYNGEE. V was clipped by 5 bases and J by 5 bases; unmatched bases: 5. The CDR3 runs 14 residues.

CDR3 amino acids: CASSSGHSAEAFF. In DNA, the CDR3 is TGTGCCAGCAGCTCGGGACATAGCGCTGAAGCTTTCTTT. V and J are TRBV6-6 and TRBJ1-1, with D possibly being TRBD1 (6 bases). The CDR3 consists of 13 residues. The V end was cut by 6 bases, the J end by 6 bases, with 14 bases between. CDR1 and CDR2 from the germline V gene are MNHNY and SVGAGI (reference sequence).

This sequence joins TRBV29-1 and TRBJ2-3; D gene ambiguous. Germline V gene data show CDR1 as SQVTM and CDR2 as ANQGSEA. Trimming cost V 5 bases and J 4 bases, with 4 bases left between them. This CDR3 has 10 residues. This CDR3 is CSVSADTQYF. The CDR3 DNA is TGCAGCGTTTCCGCAGATACGCAGTATTTT.

The chain couples TRBV13 to TRBJ2-7, with TRBD1 matching 11 bases. This CDR3 is 15 amino acids long. Germline lookup yields CDR1 PRHDT and CDR2 FYEKMQ (reference sequence). Trimming cost V 5 bases and J 4 bases; bases outside gene matches: 7. The CDR3 here is CASSTQGTGGYEQYF. In nucleotides, the CDR3 is TGTGCCAGCAGCACACAAGGGACAGGGGGTTACGAGCAGTACTTC.

This sequence joins TRBV7-3 and TRBJ2-3; 10 bases match TRBD2. CDR1 and CDR2 from the germline V gene are SGHTA and FQGTGA. CDR3 length: 15 amino acids. The ends lost 4 bases at V and 6 bases at J; junction bases unmatched: 7. CDR3 bases: TGTGCCAGCAGCTCGGGAGCGGGAGGGACCGATACGCAGTATTTT. Its translation is CASSSGAGGTDTQYF.

V and J are TRBV28 and TRBJ2-3, with D tentatively TRBD2 (6 bases). Germline V gene sequence: CDR1 MDHEN, CDR2 SYDVKM. The length of the CDR3 is 18 residues. Trimming cost V 3 bases and J 2 bases, with 21 bases left between them. Written as DNA, the CDR3 is TGTGCCAGCAGTTTGTCATCGGGAGTGTCCTTATACACAGATACGCAGTATTTT. This encodes CASSLSSGVSLYTDTQYF.

The chain is built from TRBV7-9 and TRBJ1-1; D is undetermined. Germline V gene data show CDR1 as SEHNR and CDR2 as FQNEAQ (reference sequence). Trimming shortened V by 2 bases and J by 7 bases, and 8 bases separated the two germline ends. CDR3 size: 12 residues. Written as DNA, the CDR3 is TGTGCCAGCAGCTTAATAACAAATGAAGCTTTCTTT. Translated, it gives CASSLITNEAFF.

CDR3 sequence: CASRDRVYQPQHF. CDR3 nucleotides: TGTGCCAGCAGGGACAGGGTCTATCAGCCCCAGCATTTT. The chain employs TRBV28 and TRBJ1-5; 8 nucleotides line up with TRBD1. The junction had 3 bases not matched to a gene; V was cut back by 6 bases and J by 5 bases. The germline V gene encodes CDR1 MDHEN and CDR2 SYDVKM. This CDR3 region has 13 residues.

This chain links TRBV29-1 with TRBJ2-1; D is undetermined. The CDR3 totals 12 residues. Germline CDR1 is SQVTM and CDR2 is ANQGSEA. The ends were cut back, 2 bases at V and 4 bases at J, with 6 bases in the middle. CDR3 amino acids: CSVESRYNEQFF. The CDR3 DNA sequence: TGCAGCGTTGAATCCAGGTACAATGAGCAGTTCTTC.